This TCR beta chain was captured by sequencing in a study of T cells in Graves' hyperthyroidism and ophthalmopathy. Overall study context: Before treatment of any kind, peripheral blood was taken at initial diagnosis. Study outcomes and limitations: Ophthalmopathy could be told apart from stable hyperthyroidism with a 13 V-J model.

TCR beta CDR3 sequences were amplified from RNA transcripts. The HTBI primer set drove a first-round RT-PCR of the TCR CDR3. TCRdb passed the multiplex PCR reads through MiXCR, listing each CDR3 protein once. The table includes roughly 840,000 distinct CDR3 sequences, approximately 40% detected once. The CDR3 is 16 amino acids. Per germline, CDR1 SGHDN and CDR2 FVKESK. J gave up 4 bases and V 4 bases, and 11 bases lay outside the gene matches. As to this clonotype: What it binds is not known.

Graves' hyperthyroidism was deemed stable absent ophthalmopathy progression within 18 months. Lactation, pregnancy, other autoimmune disease or uncontrolled infection led to exclusion of patients. The J gene is TRBJ2-5, the V gene TRBV14; TRBD2 aligns across 8 bases. Material for sequencing was blood. The receptor's source is a young man with Graves' hyperthyroidism. CDR3 protein: CASSLPGGGALETQYF. In DNA, the CDR3 is TGTGCCAGCAGCCTCCCGGGAGGGGGGGCTCTAGAGACCCAGTACTTC.